This T cell receptor (beta chain) was found in a study of beta chain features in type 1 diabetes. The ends were cut back, 4 bases at V and 2 bases at J, with 7 bases in the middle. Per the germline V gene, CDR1 is SGHDT and CDR2 is YYEEEE. There are 12 residues in the CDR3. Sequencing targeted expressed TCRB transcripts, as all isolated RNA had been reverse transcribed. The table came from immunoSEQ multiplex PCR; TCRdb's copy has only in-frame clones and leaves some out. In the table there are roughly 400,000 clones, approximately 15% of which are singletons. Note on this clone: As yet, its antigen is unknown.

Blood was drawn once from each donor into heparinised tubes. The draws averaged roughly 120 mL. Study-level points and caveats: At VDJ recombination sites, type 1 diabetes patients had fewer insertions and more deleted nucleotides.

This chain connects TRBV5-6 to TRBJ2-7; no reliable D call. The TCR was taken from a man aged 30-40 years in good health. The specimen sequenced was naive CD4+ T cells from blood. CDR3 nucleotide sequence: TGTGCCAGCAGCCAGTACCCCTACGAGCAGTACGTC. It is translated as CASSQYPYEQYV.